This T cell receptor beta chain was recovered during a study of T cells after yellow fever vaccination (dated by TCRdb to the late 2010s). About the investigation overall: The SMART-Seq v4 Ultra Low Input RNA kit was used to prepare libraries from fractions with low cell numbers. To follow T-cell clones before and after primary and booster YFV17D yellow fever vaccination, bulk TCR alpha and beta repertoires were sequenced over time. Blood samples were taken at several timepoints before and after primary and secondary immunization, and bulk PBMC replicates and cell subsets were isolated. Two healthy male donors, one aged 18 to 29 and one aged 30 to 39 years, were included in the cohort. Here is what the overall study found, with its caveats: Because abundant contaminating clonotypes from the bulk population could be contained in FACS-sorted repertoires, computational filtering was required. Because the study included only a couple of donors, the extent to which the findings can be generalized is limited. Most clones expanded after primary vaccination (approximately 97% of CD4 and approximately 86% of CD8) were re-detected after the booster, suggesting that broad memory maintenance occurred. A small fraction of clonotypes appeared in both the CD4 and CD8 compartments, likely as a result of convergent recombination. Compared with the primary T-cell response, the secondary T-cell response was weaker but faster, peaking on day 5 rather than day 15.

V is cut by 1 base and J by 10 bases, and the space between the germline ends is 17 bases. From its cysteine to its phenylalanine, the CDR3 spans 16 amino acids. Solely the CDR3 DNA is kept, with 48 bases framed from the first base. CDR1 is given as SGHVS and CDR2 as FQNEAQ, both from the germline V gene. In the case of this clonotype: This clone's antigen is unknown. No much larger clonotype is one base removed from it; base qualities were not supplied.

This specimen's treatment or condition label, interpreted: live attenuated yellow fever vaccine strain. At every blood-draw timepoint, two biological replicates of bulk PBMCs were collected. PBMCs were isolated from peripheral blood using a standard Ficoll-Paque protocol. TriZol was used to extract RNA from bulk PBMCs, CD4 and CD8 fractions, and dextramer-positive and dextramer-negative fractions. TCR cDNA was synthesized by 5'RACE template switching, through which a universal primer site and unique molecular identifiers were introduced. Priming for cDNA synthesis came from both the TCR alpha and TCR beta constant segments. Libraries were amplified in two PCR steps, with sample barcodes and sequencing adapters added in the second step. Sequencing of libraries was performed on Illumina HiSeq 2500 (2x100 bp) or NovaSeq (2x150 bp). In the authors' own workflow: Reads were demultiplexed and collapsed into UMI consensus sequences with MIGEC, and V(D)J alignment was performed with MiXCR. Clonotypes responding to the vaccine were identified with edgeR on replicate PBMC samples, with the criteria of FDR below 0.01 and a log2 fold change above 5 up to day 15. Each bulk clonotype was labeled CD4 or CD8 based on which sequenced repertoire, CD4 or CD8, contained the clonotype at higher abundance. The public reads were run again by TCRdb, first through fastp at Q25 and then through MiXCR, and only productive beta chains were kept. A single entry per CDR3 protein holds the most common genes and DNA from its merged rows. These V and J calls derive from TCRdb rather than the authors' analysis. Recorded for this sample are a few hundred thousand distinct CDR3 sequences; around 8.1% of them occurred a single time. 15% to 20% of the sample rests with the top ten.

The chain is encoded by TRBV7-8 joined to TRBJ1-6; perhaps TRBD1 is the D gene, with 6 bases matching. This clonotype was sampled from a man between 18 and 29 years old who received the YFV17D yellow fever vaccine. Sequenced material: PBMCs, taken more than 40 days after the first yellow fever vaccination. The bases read TGTGCCAGCAGCTTAGGTGGCAGGCTAAGGGGGTCACCCCTCCACTTT. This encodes CASSLGGRLRGSPLHF.